Below, 20 T cell receptor beta chains from the same sample are listed, as sequenced in a study of T cells in Graves' hyperthyroidism and ophthalmopathy. It was RNA transcripts that yielded the amplified TCR beta CDR3 regions. Using the HTBI primer set, a first-round RT-PCR was run on the TCR CDR3. TCRdb re-called the multiplex PCR reads with MiXCR, one entry per CDR3 protein. Altogether 300,000 to 450,000 distinct CDR3 sequences are present, more than 15% being singletons, with the ten largest covering about 27%. Sequenced input: blood. These TCRs come from a woman aged 18-29 years with Graves' hyperthyroidism that later progressed to Graves' ophthalmopathy.

About this clonotype: A much larger clone is a single base away; this may be a read error. The chain joins TRBV30 to TRBJ2-1, with D perhaps TRBD2 (6 bases). The CDR3 totals 12 residues. The germline CDR1 and CDR2 sequences are GTSNPN and SVGIG (reference sequence). V was shortened by 4 bases and J by 9 bases, with 13 bases between the two germline ends. DNA of the CDR3: TGTGCCTGGACCCACCCTAGCGCTGAGCAGTTCTTC. Residues: CAWTHPSAEQFF.

In this sample, this clonotype turned up many times. The chain is built from TRBV4-2 and TRBJ1-2, with D possibly matching TRBD1 (5 bases). V lost 1 base, J lost 2 bases, and 5 bases lay in between. Germline V gene sequence: CDR1 LGHNA, CDR2 YNFKEQ. The CDR3 loop spans 13 amino acids. The CDR3 DNA reads as TGTGCCAGCAGCCAAGCAGGGAACTATGGCTACACCTTC. Translating it yields CASSQAGNYGYTF.

The table lists this clonotype with many counts. The rearrangement links TRBV6-1 to TRBJ1-1; no firm D call. V gave up 4 bases and J gave up 1 base, with 13 bases separating them. The CDR3 spans 15 residues. Germline-derived CDR1 and CDR2 are MNHNS and SASEGT. The CDR3 nucleotides are TGTGCCAGCAGTGCGTTAGGACGGACGAACACTGAAGCTTTCTTT. This gives the protein CASSALGRTNTEAFF.

The chain carries TRBV7-9 and TRBJ2-7; weak D call: TRBD2 (5 bases). Looked up from germline, CDR1 is SEHNR and CDR2 is FQNEAQ (reference sequence). This CDR3 region has 13 residues. V lost 5 bases and J 2 bases, leaving 10 bases between the germline ends. CDR3 sequence (DNA): TGTGCCAGCAGCCCTCCGCGGGCCTACGAGCAGTACTTC. Translating it yields CASSPPRAYEQYF. The full variable domain, in which reference TRBV7-9 and TRBJ2-7 provide the parts outside the CDR3, is DTGVSQNPRHKITKRGQNVTFRCDPISEHNRLYWYRQTLGQGPEFLTYFQNEAQLEKSRLLSDRFSAERPKGSFSTLEIQRTEQGDSAMYLCASSPPRAYEQYFGPGTRLTVT.

This clonotype has only a few counts. This chain links TRBV9 with TRBJ2-7; D is undetermined. The CDR3 sequence is 13 residues long. Trimming shortened V by 0 bases and J by 3 bases, and 7 bases separated the two germline ends. CDR1 and CDR2 (germline): SGDLS, YYNGEE. The CDR3 DNA follows: TGTGCCAGCAGCGTAGGCCCGATCTACGAGCAGTACTTC. It specifies CASSVGPIYEQYF.

This clonotype showed up many times. The genes are TRBV27 and TRBJ2-1; D is ambiguous. Germline lookup yields CDR1 MNHEY and CDR2 SMNVEV (reference sequence). This CDR3 is 15 amino acids long. V was shortened by 3 bases and J by 4 bases, with 13 bases between the two germline ends. The CDR3 DNA follows: TGTGCCAGCAGTTTGGCGGCCCACAGTTACAATGAGCAGTTCTTC. Its protein is CASSLAAHSYNEQFF.

This clonotype was seen many times. This chain connects TRBV20-1 to TRBJ2-1; D is perhaps TRBD1 or TRBD2 (5 bases each). Per germline, CDR1 DFQATT and CDR2 SNEGSKA (reference sequence). CDR3 size: 13 residues. The V end was cut by 2 bases, the J end by 6 bases, with 11 bases between. In nucleotides, the CDR3 is TGCAGTGCTAGAAAGTGGGGGTCCAATGAGCAGTTCTTC. This sequence encodes CSARKWGSNEQFF.

This clonotype was seen repeatedly, ten times or more. J is TRBJ2-7 and V is TRBV28; maybe TRBD1 (5 bases). The CDR3 is 16 amino acids. The germline CDR1 and CDR2 sequences are MDHEN and SYDVKM. The V and J ends lost 7 bases and 1 base respectively, with 20 bases between them. The CDR3 loop reads CASTSPLGQGSYEQYF. The CDR3 coding sequence is TGTGCCAGCACCTCCCCGCTGGGGCAGGGTTCCTACGAGCAGTACTTC.

This clonotype was detected only a few times. The chain employs TRBV6-2 or TRBV6-3 and TRBJ2-4; 8 bases are a match to TRBD1. CDR3 length: 14 amino acids. In germline, CDR1 is MNHEY, CDR2 SVGEGT. V dropped 6 bases and J dropped 6; count of bases not matched to a gene: 7. CDR3 amino acids: CASRAGTGGNIQYF. DNA of the CDR3: TGTGCCAGCAGGGCCGGGACAGGCGGAAACATTCAGTACTTC.

This clonotype was counted between two and nine times. The rearrangement joins TRBV19 to TRBJ2-2, with D hard to call. CDR1 is LNHDA, CDR2 SQIVND, per germline (reference sequence). V dropped 3 bases and J dropped 4 bases, with 12 bases sitting between them. The CDR3 runs 15 residues. The DNA for the CDR3 is TGTGCCAGTAGTATCTCGAAACTGGGCACCGGGGAGCTGTTTTTT. Its translation: CASSISKLGTGELFF.

This chain uses TRBV27 with TRBJ2-4; 9 bases map to TRBD1. Germline V gives CDR1 MNHEY, CDR2 SMNVEV (reference sequence). The CDR3 contains 14 residues. The J segment lost 7 bases and the V segment lost 3 bases, leaving 4 bases of the junction unmatched. The CDR3 DNA is TGTGCCAGCAGTTTGACAGGGGGTCGGAACATTCAGTACTTC. Translating gives CASSLTGGRNIQYF.

J is TRBJ2-1 and V is TRBV30; TRBD1 aligns across 10 bases. The germline V gene has CDR1 GTSNPN and CDR2 SVGIG (reference sequence). After removal of 1 base from V and 5 bases from J, the junction contained 5 bases not matched to a gene. This CDR3 comprises 15 residues. For the CDR3, the DNA is TGTGCCTGGAGTGGAGGGACAGGGGTGCACAATGAGCAGTTCTTC. Translated, it gives CAWSGGTGVHNEQFF.

This clonotype was counted many times. This rearrangement joins TRBV5-1 to TRBJ2-1; the match to TRBD1 covers 9 bases. Trimming cost V 4 bases and J 3 bases; bases outside gene matches: 5. Germline V lookup: CDR1 SGHRS, CDR2 YFSETQ. The CDR3 is 15 amino acids. The CDR3 loop reads CASSITGQGYNEQFF. CDR3 in DNA: TGCGCCAGCAGCATTACGGGACAGGGCTACAATGAGCAGTTCTTC.

This clonotype was observed many times. The chain is built from TRBV28 and TRBJ1-2; no reliable D call. The germline V gene has CDR1 MDHEN and CDR2 SYDVKM. This CDR3 region has 14 residues. Trimming took off 6 bases at V and 0 bases at J, with 11 bases between the two ends. The CDR3 reads CASRLQSPNYGYTF. Written as DNA, the CDR3 is TGTGCCAGCAGGTTACAAAGCCCTAACTATGGCTACACCTTC.

This clonotype occurred a few times. The rearrangement uses TRBV7-3 and TRBJ2-1; 10 nucleotides match TRBD2. The CDR3 totals 15 residues. Germline CDR1 and CDR2: SGHTA and FQGTGA. V trimming: 6 bases; J trimming: 8 bases; junction bases outside the gene matches: 10. The CDR3 sequence: CASRPGASGSDEQFF. The CDR3 DNA follows: TGTGCCAGCAGACCCGGGGCTAGCGGGAGCGATGAGCAGTTCTTC.

In this sample, this clonotype turned up many times. This chain joins TRBV2 and TRBJ1-6; TRBD1 might be the D (6 bases). Trimming removed 7 bases at V and 10 bases at J, with 14 bases between. CDR3 length equals 13 residues. Germline values: CDR1 SNHLY, CDR2 FYNNEI. The CDR3 loop reads CASTLGRGSPLHF. CDR3 in DNA: TGTGCCAGCACCCTGGGCAGGGGCTCACCCCTCCACTTT. The whole variable domain, remainder taken from reference TRBV2 and TRBJ1-6, is EPEVTQTPSHQVTQMGQEVILRCVPISNHLYFYWYRQILGQKVEFLVSFYNNEISEKSEIFDDQFSVERPDGSNFTLKIRSTKLEDSAMYFCASTLGRGSPLHFGNGTRLTVT.

This chain uses TRBV18 with TRBJ2-7; perhaps TRBD2 as D (5 bases). Germline assignment: CDR1 KGHSH and CDR2 LQKENI. The CDR3 is 17 amino acids. V gave up 3 bases and J gave up 0 bases, with 18 bases separating them. CDR3: CASSPNLAASLSYEQYF. CDR3 in DNA: TGTGCCAGCTCACCCAATCTAGCTGCTAGCCTCTCCTACGAGCAGTACTTC.

This clonotype was found many times. The chain recombines TRBV24-1 with TRBJ1-1, with 7 bases aligning to TRBD1. The junction had 6 bases not matched to a gene; V was cut back by 7 bases and J by 5 bases. CDR1 KGHDR and CDR2 SFDVKD come from the germline V gene. This CDR3 is built from 13 residues. CDR3 amino acids: CATRPTGRTEAFF. In DNA form, the CDR3 reads TGTGCCACCAGGCCGACAGGGCGGACTGAAGCTTTCTTT.

At least ten counts were recorded for this clonotype. This chain's CDR3 is CASSLDMFYGYTF. In nucleotides, the CDR3 is TGTGCCAGCAGCTTGGACATGTTCTATGGCTACACCTTC. This chain links TRBV3-1 with TRBJ1-2, with D tentatively TRBD1 (5 bases). Trimming cost V 5 bases and J 4 bases, with 11 bases left between them. Looked up from germline, CDR1 is LGHDT and CDR2 is YNNKEL (reference sequence). This CDR3 is built from 13 residues.

This chain links TRBV3-1 with TRBJ2-1; 7 bases fit TRBD2. Germline V gene data show CDR1 as LGHDT and CDR2 as YNNKEL (reference sequence). This CDR3 has 19 residues. The junction had 14 bases not matched to a gene; V was cut back by 1 base and J by 2 bases. The CDR3 is CASSQGASPAGVTYNEQFF. The CDR3 coding sequence is TGTGCCAGCAGCCAAGGGGCGTCCCCGGCGGGAGTCACCTACAATGAGCAGTTCTTC.